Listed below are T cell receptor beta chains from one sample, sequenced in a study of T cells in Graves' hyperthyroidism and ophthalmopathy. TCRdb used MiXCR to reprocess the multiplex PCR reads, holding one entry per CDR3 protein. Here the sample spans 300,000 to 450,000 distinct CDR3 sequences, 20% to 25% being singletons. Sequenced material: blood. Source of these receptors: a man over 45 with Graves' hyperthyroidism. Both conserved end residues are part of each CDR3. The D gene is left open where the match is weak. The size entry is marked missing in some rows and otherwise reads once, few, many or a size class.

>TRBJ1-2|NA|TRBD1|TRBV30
TGTGCCTGGAGTGCCGGACAGGGAAGGCTTGGCTACACCTTC
CAWSAGQGRLGYTF
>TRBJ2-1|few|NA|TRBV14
TGTGCCAGCAGCCAAGAGACTAATACTTACAATGAGCAGTTCTTC
CASSQETNTYNEQFF
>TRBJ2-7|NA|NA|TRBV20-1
TGCAGTGCTAGAGGGGGGCTAGCGGATTACTACGAGCAGTACTTC
CSARGGLADYYEQYF
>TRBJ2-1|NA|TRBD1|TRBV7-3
TGTGCCAGCAGCACGGACAGGGGCGCCTACAATGAGCAGTTCTTC
CASSTDRGAYNEQFF
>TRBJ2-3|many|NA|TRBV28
TGTGCCAGCAGGTACGGGAGTACAGATACGCAGTATTTT
CASRYGSTDTQYF
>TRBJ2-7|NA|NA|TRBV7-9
TGTGCCAGCAGCCCTCCGGATGTTGTAGAACCCGAGCAGTACTTC
CASSPPDVVEPEQYF
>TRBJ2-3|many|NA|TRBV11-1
TGTGCCAGCAGCTTTTCCGGACACCTTACAGATACGCAGTATTTT
CASSFSGHLTDTQYF
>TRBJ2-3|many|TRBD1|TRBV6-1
TGTGCCAGCAGTGACCGGGACAGTTACACAGATACGCAGTATTTT
CASSDRDSYTDTQYF
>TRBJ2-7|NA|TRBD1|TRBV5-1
TGCGCCAGCAGAAAGGGGGCATCCTACGAGCAGTACTTC
CASRKGASYEQYF
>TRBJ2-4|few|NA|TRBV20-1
TGCAGTGCTAGAGATCCGGGGATAGCCAAAAACATTCAGTACTTC
CSARDPGIAKNIQYF
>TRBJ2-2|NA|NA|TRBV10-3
TGTGCCATCAGGGAAGCGGCGAACACCGGGGAGCTGTTTTTT
CAIREAANTGELFF
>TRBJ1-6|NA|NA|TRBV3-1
TGTGCCAGCAGCCAAAGCTCCTATAATTCACCCCTCCACTTT
CASSQSSYNSPLHF
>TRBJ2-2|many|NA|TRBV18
TGTGCCAGCAGCCCCCCCTCTACCGGGGAGCTGTTTTTT
CASSPPSTGELFF
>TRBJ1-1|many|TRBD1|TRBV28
TGTGCCAGCAGTCCTATACAGGGGTGGGCTGAAGCTTTCTTT
CASSPIQGWAEAFF
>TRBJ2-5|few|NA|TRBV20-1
TGCAGTGCTAGGCCAGGGGTGGACCTTTTGGCGACCCAGTACTTC
CSARPGVDLLATQYF
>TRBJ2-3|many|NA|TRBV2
TGTGCCAGCAGCGTAATTGGGAGTCGGAAAGATACGCAGTATTTT
CASSVIGSRKDTQYF
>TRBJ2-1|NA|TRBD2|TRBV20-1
TGCAGTGCTAGAGATGGGACTAGAGTTAACAATGAGCAGTTCTTC
CSARDGTRVNNEQFF
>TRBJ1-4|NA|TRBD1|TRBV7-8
TGTGCCAGCAACCCCGACCCAGGGGGCGGTGAAAAACTGTTTTTT
CASNPDPGGGEKLFF
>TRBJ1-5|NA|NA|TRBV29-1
TGCAGCGTTGAGACAGGCAGCAATCAGCCCCAGCATTTT
CSVETGSNQPQHF
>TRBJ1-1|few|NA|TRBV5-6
TGTGCCAGCAGCGATCTGGGGGGGGCCGGCAGCACTGAAGCTTTCTTT
CASSDLGGAGSTEAFF
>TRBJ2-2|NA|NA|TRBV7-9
TGTGCCAGCAGCTCGACGGCGGGCACCGGGGAGCTGTTTTTT
CASSSTAGTGELFF
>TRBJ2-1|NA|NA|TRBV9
TGTGCCAGCAGCTCACCGGGGTTGGGAGCCTACAATGAGCAGTTCTTC
CASSSPGLGAYNEQFF
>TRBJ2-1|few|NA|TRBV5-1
TGTGCCAGCAGCTCCAGCCTAGTCCGGGGGAATGAGCAGTTCTTC
CASSSSLVRGNEQFF
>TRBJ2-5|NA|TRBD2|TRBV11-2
TGTGCCAGCAGCACGGGGCGGGGGATGGAGACCCAGTACTTC
CASSTGRGMETQYF
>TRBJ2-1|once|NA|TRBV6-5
TGTGCCAGCAGTTATCTTAATGAGCAGTTCTTC
CASSYLNEQFF
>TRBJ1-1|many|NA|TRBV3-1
TGTGCCAGCAGCCGTCGACAGGCTGGGGGCACTGAAGCTTTCTTT
CASSRRQAGGTEAFF
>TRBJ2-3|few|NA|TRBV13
TGTGCCAGCAGCTTTTCGGAGGCAGATACGCAGTATTTT
CASSFSEADTQYF
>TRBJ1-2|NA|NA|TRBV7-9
TGTGCCAGCAGCTTATTTAGCAGGGACGACTATGGCTACACCTTC
CASSLFSRDDYGYTF
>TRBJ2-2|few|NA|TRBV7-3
TGTGCCAGCAGTCCTACAGAAAACACCGGGGAGCTGTTTTTT
CASSPTENTGELFF
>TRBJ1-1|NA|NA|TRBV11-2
TGTGCCAGCAGCTTCGACGTGAACACTGAAGCTTTCTTT
CASSFDVNTEAFF
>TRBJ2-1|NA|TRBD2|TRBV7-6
TGTGCCAGCAGCCAACCTTCTAGCGGGAGGGGGAATGAGCAGTTCTTC
CASSQPSSGRGNEQFF
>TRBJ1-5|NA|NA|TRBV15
TGTGCCACCAGCAGAGATACTGGAGTTAACCAGCCCCAGCATTTT
CATSRDTGVNQPQHF
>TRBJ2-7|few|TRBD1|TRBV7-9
TGTGCCAGCAGTTCAGGGGGACAGGGACGCTACGAGCAGTACTTC
CASSSGGQGRYEQYF
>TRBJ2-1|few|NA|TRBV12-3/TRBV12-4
TGTGCCAGCAGTTTAGAGACTGGCAATGAGCAGTTCTTC
CASSLETGNEQFF
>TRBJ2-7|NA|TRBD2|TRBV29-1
TGCAGCGTTGATCTAGCGGGAGGGAACGAGCAGTACTTC
CSVDLAGGNEQYF